This passage covers 13 T cell receptor beta chains from one sample sequenced in a study of shared clonotypes between healthy human individuals. This table comes from immunoSEQ multiplex PCR, and its TCRdb copy is limited to in-frame clones, with some not included. The table records about 480,000 clones, around 79% of them present only once. The sequenced sample was PBMCs. The receptors shown here come from a woman between 40 and 50 years old in good health. Some clones in this sample may be carry-over from other donors' samples.

The chain combines TRBV29-1 with TRBJ2-1; D is possibly TRBD1 (5 bases). CDR3 length: 13 amino acids. Germline assignment: CDR1 SQVTM and CDR2 ANQGSEA. Trimming removed 6 bases at V and 0 bases at J, with 9 bases between. CDR3 nucleotide sequence: TGCAGCGTCGACAGTAGCTCCTACAATGAGCAGTTCTTC. Protein product: CSVDSSSYNEQFF.

The chain has TRBV7-2 and TRBJ2-3; the match to TRBD2 covers 8 bases. Germline V gene data show CDR1 as SGHTA and CDR2 as FQGNSA. The length of the CDR3 is 15 residues. J lost 7 bases, V lost 3 bases, and 9 bases had no gene match. CDR3 bases: TGTGCCAGCAGCTTCTTGGCCACGGGAGGGCATACGCAGTATTTT. Translation: CASSFLATGGHTQYF.

The J gene is TRBJ1-6, the V gene TRBV30; D call uncertain. This CDR3 comprises 12 residues. Germline V gives CDR1 GTSNPN, CDR2 SVGIG (reference sequence). The CDR3 spells CAHGDRNSPLHF. The DNA of the CDR3 is TGTGCACACGGAGATAGGAATTCACCCCTCCACTTT.

Regarding this clone: The junction differs from germline at one of its ends, possibly a read error. The CDR3 region is CASSLSPGTYNEQFF. CDR3 nucleotides: TGTGCTAGCAGCTTATCCCCGGGAACCTACAATGAGCAGTTCTTC. V and J are TRBV7-7 and TRBJ2-1, with D possibly being TRBD2 (5 bases). The CDR3 contains 15 residues. In germline, CDR1 is SSHAT, CDR2 FNYEAQ (reference sequence).

The chain is built from TRBV2 and TRBJ2-3, with D tentatively TRBD1 or TRBD2 (5 bases each). CDR1 and CDR2 (germline): SNHLY, FYNNEI. Trimming took 4 bases from V and 4 from J, leaving 18 bases between them. The CDR3 is 16 residues long. The CDR3 reads CASSGGAGTVADTQYF. The DNA of the CDR3 is TGTGCCAGCAGTGGGGGAGCAGGGACGGTTGCAGATACGCAGTATTTT.

J is TRBJ2-7 and V is TRBV7-2, with 12 bases aligning to TRBD2. Germline CDR1 reads SGHTA; CDR2 reads FQGNSA. After removal of 5 bases from V and 2 bases from J, the junction contained 4 bases not matched to a gene. This CDR3 contains 15 residues. The CDR3 loop is CASSRRTSGAYEQYF. CDR3 DNA sequence: TGTGCCAGCAGCCGTAGGACTAGCGGGGCCTACGAGCAGTACTTC. Complete variable domain (other parts from reference TRBV7-2 and TRBJ2-7): GAGVSQSPSNKVTEKGKDVELRCDPISGHTALYWYRQSLGQGLEFLIYFQGNSAPDKSGLPSDRFSAERTGGSVSTLTIQRTQQEDSAVYLCASSRRTSGAYEQYFGPGTRLTVT.

This clone was counted between two and nine times. V and J are TRBV5-4 and TRBJ1-2, with a weak D call TRBD1 (6 bases). Trimming left V 2 bases short and J 4 bases short, with 9 bases between. This CDR3 spans 13 amino acids. Germline-derived CDR1 and CDR2 are SGHNT and YYREEE (reference sequence). CDR3 nucleotide sequence: TGTGCCAGCAGCTTCTTACAGGGCTATGGCTACACCTTC. Encoded protein: CASSFLQGYGYTF.

This clone was picked up many times. Additional DNA sequences in this sample encode the identical CDR3. The V call is TRBV10-3, the J call TRBJ2-3, with 9 bases identical to TRBD1. The CDR3 runs to 14 residues. J gave up 3 bases and V 6 bases, and 4 bases lay outside the gene matches. Germline assignment: CDR1 ENHRY and CDR2 SYGVKD. DNA of the CDR3: TGTGCCATCAGCGGGACAGGGACAACAGATACGCAGTATTTT. The encoded protein is CAISGTGTTDTQYF.

The chain recombines TRBV30 with TRBJ2-7; D remains ambiguous. The germline V gene encodes CDR1 GTSNPN and CDR2 SVGIG (reference sequence). With 2 bases removed from V and 3 bases from J, the gap between germline ends came to 8 bases. The CDR3 spans 12 residues. The CDR3 DNA reads TGTGCCTGGAGTCAGGACGACTACGAGCAGTACTTC. This gives the protein CAWSQDDYEQYF.

V is TRBV5-4 and J is TRBJ2-7, with unresolved D. Trimming removed 0 bases from V and 0 bases from J, with 4 bases in between. The CDR3 consists of 13 residues. CDR1 is SGHNT, CDR2 YYREEE, per germline (reference sequence). The CDR3 bases are TGTGCCAGCAGCTTGGGGATCTCCTACGAGCAGTACTTC. It specifies CASSLGISYEQYF.

This clone was recorded at least ten times. The V gene is TRBV19, the J gene TRBJ2-2; D might be TRBD2 (6 bases). This CDR3 comprises 14 residues. Per the germline V gene, CDR1 is LNHDA and CDR2 is SQIVND (reference sequence). The V end was cut by 9 bases, the J end by 1 base, with 12 bases between. The CDR3 DNA sequence: TGTGCCAGCGGGAGACAGATGAACACCGGGGAGCTGTTTTTT. Protein sequence: CASGRQMNTGELFF.

This sequence joins TRBV30 and TRBJ1-2, with D unclear. The germline gives CDR1 GTSNPN, CDR2 SVGIG (reference sequence). The CDR3 extends over 15 amino acids. The V gene lost 5 bases and the J gene lost 4 bases, with 20 bases spanning the gap. For the CDR3, the DNA is TGTGCCTGGGACCGATCCTGGGCAGGCACCTATGGCTACACCTTC. This sequence encodes CAWDRSWAGTYGYTF.

The chain combines TRBV6-1 with TRBJ2-7; D remains ambiguous. The V end lost 3 bases, the J end lost 4 bases, and 7 bases lay between the germline ends. Germline V lookup: CDR1 MNHNS, CDR2 SASEGT. This CDR3 comprises 12 residues. The CDR3 reads CASSENLYEQYF. The DNA of the CDR3 is TGTGCCAGCAGTGAGAATCTATACGAGCAGTACTTC.